The sequence of this T cell receptor (beta chain) was determined in a study of metastatic and nonmetastatic thyroid tumors. In the study overall: Repertoire comparison spanned blood and tumor or nodule tissue of malignant and benign thyroid patients. Findings and caveats of the study: In both blood and tumor samples, TCR beta diversity was reported significantly higher for malignant than benign nodules.

Thyroid surgery was preceded by no treatment in any patient. From germline, CDR1 is MNHEY and CDR2 SVGAGI. This CDR3 spans 12 amino acids. For this clone: Its antigen remains unidentified. A single base separates this from a much larger clone, so it may be a read error.

In the study's own analysis: CDR3 differences across clinicopathological groups were used to build a distant-metastasis classifier for papillary thyroid cancer. TCRdb reanalyzed the PCR reads via MiXCR. None of the V and J calls come from the authors' own analysis; TCRdb made them. The data contain about 82,000 clones, about an eighth of them singletons. The receptor was derived from a female donor with papillary thyroid cancer or a benign thyroid nodule (not recorded which). Some clones in this sample may be carry-over from other donors' samples. Material: tumor tissue. The genes are TRBV6-5 and TRBJ2-7; TRBD1 is a possible D gene (5 bases). The CDR3 region is CASSFRAYEQYF. The CDR3 nucleotides read TGTGCCAGCAGTTTCAGGGCCTATGAGCAGTACTTC.